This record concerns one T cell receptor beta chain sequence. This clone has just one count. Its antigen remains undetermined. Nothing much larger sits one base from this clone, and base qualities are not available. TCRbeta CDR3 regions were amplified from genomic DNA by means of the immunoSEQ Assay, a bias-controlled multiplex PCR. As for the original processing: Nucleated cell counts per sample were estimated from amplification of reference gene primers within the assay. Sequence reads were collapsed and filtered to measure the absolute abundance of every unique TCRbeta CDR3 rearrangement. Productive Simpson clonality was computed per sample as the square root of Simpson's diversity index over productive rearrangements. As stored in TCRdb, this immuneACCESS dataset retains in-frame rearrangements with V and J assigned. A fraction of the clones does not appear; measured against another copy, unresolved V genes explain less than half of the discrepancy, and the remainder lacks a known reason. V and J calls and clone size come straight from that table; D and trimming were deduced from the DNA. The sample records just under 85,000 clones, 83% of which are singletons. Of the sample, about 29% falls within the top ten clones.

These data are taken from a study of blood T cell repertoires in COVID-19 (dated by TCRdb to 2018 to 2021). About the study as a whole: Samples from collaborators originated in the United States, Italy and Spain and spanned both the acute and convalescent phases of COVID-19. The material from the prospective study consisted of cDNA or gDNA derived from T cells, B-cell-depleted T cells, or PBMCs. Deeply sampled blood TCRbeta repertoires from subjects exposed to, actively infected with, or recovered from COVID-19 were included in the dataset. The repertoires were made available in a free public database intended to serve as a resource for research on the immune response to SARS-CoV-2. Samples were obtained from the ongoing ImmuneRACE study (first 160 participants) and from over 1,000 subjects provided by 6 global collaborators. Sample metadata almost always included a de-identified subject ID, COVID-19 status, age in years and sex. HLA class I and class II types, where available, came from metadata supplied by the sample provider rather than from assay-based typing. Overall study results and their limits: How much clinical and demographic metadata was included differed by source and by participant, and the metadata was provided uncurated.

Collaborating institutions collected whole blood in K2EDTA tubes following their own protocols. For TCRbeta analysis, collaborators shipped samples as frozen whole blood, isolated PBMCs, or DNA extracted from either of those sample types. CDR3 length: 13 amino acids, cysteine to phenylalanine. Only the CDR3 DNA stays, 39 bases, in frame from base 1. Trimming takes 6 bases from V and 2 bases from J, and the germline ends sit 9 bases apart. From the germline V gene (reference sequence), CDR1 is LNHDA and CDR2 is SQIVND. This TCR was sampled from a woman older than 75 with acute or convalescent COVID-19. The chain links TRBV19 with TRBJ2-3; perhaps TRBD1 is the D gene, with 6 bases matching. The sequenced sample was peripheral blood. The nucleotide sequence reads TGTGCCAGTAGCGGACAGATCACAGATACGCAGTATTTT. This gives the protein CASSGQITDTQYF.